The 8 T cell receptor beta chains below come from one sample, sequenced in a study of Tregs in tolerant kidney transplant recipients. Here immunoSEQ multiplex PCR was the method, and the copy in TCRdb shows in-frame clones only, minus some. The sample table sets out roughly 50,000 clones. Specimen: CD4+ T cells from blood, collected before the transplant. Receptors were obtained from a human donor who received a combined kidney and bone marrow transplant.

Turning to this clone: The sequence runs out 3 residues before the end of the CDR3; the remainder is reconstructed from the germline J gene. The chain links TRBV16 to TRBJ2-3; D is uncertain. Trimming took 0 bases from V and 5 from J, leaving 6 bases between them. The length of the CDR3 is 13 residues. Germline assignment: CDR1 KGHSY and CDR2 FQNENV. The sequenced CDR3 bases are TGTGCCAGCAGCCAATCGGTCAGAGATACG. Protein product: CASSQSVRDT. The entire CDR3 reads CASSQSVRDTQYF.

The part of the CDR3 DNA that was read is TGTGCCAGCTCACAACAGGGGAGGAACACTGAA. Residues: CASSQQGRNTE. The whole CDR3 is CASSQQGRNTEAFF. This rearrangement joins TRBV18 to TRBJ1-1; 7 bases align to TRBD1. The read terminates 3 residues before the CDR3 end, so the remaining end is supplied by the germline J gene. CDR1 KGHSH and CDR2 LQKENI come from the germline V gene. CDR3 length: 14 amino acids. The V segment lost 4 bases and the J segment 1 base; nucleotides outside the gene matches: 3.

Of note for this clone: The DNA ends 3 residues before the CDR3 does, and the rest of the CDR3 is filled in from the germline J gene. This chain uses TRBV20-1 with TRBJ1-2; D not certain. Germline loops: CDR1 DFQATT, CDR2 SNEGSKA (reference sequence). This CDR3 spans 13 amino acids. V was clipped by 1 base and J by 0 bases, with 6 bases between them. The part of the CDR3 DNA that was read is TGCAGTGCTAGAGGCGGCGCTAACTATGGC. This gives the protein CSARGGANYG. The CDR3 in its entirety is CSARGGANYGYTF.

Concerning this clone itself: The observed sequence ends 3 residues before the CDR3 terminus, with the missing tail filled in from the germline J gene. The chain recombines TRBV2 with TRBJ1-2, with no clear D. With 7 bases removed from V and 4 bases from J, the gap between germline ends came to 13 bases. This CDR3 spans 13 amino acids. Germline V gene lookup returns CDR1 SNHLY and CDR2 FYNNEI. The CDR3 reads CASIRTESYGYTF. CDR3 DNA, as far as it was read: TGTGCCAGCATCAGGACTGAAAGCTATGGC.

Of note for this clone: The sequence runs out 3 residues before the end of the CDR3; the remainder is reconstructed from the germline J gene. The chain uses TRBV7-9 and TRBJ2-4, with a possible D match to TRBD1 (6 bases). This CDR3 has 15 amino acids. The germline gives CDR1 SEHNR, CDR2 FQNEAQ (reference sequence). The V end lost 0 bases, the J end lost 5 bases, and 11 bases lay between the germline ends. The DNA read from the CDR3 is TGTGCCAGCAGCTTAGCCGACAGGATAGAAAACATT. Encoded protein: CASSLADRIENI. The complete CDR3 sequence is CASSLADRIENIQYF. The whole variable domain, remainder taken from reference TRBV7-9 and TRBJ2-4, is DTGVSQNPRHKITKRGQNVTFRCDPISEHNRLYWYRQTLGQGPEFLTYFQNEAQLEKSRLLSDRFSAERPKGSFSTLEIQRTEQGDSAMYLCASSLADRIENIQYFGAGTRLSVL.

As concerns this clone: With the read ending 3 residues before the CDR3 end, the germline J gene is used to fill in that end. The chain carries TRBV7-9 and TRBJ2-1; 9 nucleotides line up with TRBD1. V dropped 5 bases and J dropped 8; count of bases not matched to a gene: 7. CDR1 is SEHNR, CDR2 FQNEAQ, per germline (reference sequence). The CDR3 loop spans 14 amino acids. The chain's CDR3 is CASSRDREIHEQFF. The sequenced CDR3 bases are TGTGCCAGCAGCCGGGACAGGGAAATCCATGAG.

The chain's CDR3 is CASSLAGRDNSPLHF. Incomplete CDR3 DNA: TGCGCCAGCAGCTTGGCCGGAAGGGATAATTCACCC. The rearrangement joins TRBV5-1 to TRBJ1-6; D gene unclear. The read falls 3 residues short of the CDR3 end, and the missing part is taken from the germline J gene. The CDR3 is 15 amino acids. Germline values: CDR1 SGHRS, CDR2 YFSETQ. Trimming removed 0 bases from V and 5 bases from J, with 9 bases in between.

The sequenced CDR3 bases are TGTGCCAGCTCACCCCTCCCGGGACTAGGGTCCTACGAG. Amino acids: CASSPLPGLGSYE. The whole CDR3 region reads CASSPLPGLGSYEQYF. The chain employs TRBV18 and TRBJ2-7, with 8 bases that match TRBD2. The sequence runs out 3 residues before the end of the CDR3; the remainder is reconstructed from the germline J gene. The CDR3 has 16 residues. J was trimmed by 1 base and V by 3 bases; bases with no gene match: 8. Germline assignment: CDR1 KGHSH and CDR2 LQKENI.